This is a list of T cell receptor beta chains from one sample in a study of beta chain features in type 1 diabetes. Produced via immunoSEQ multiplex PCR; TCRdb's table is partial and in-frame only. The sample includes tens of thousands of clones, about 65% seen only once; the top ten take 2.4%. Specimen: Tregs from blood. The receptor source for this set is a woman in her 30s with type 1 diabetes. The CDR3 runs from the conserved cysteine through the conserved F or W. The D gene is left open where the match is weak. Clone size, where shown, is once, few, many, or a class for clones that have expanded.

d_call j_call v_call clone_size cdr3_aa cdr3_nt
. TRBJ2-6 TRBV18 . CASSPLLEDANVLTF TGTGCCAGCTCACCATTACTAGAGGATGCCAACGTCCTGACTTTC
. TRBJ1-5 TRBV30 . CAWRGPGAGQPQHF TGTGCCTGGAGAGGCCCAGGGGCCGGGCAGCCCCAGCATTTT
TRBD2 TRBJ2-2 TRBV5-1 few CASSLAELAGHTGELFF TGCGCCAGCAGCTTGGCCGAACTAGCGGGACACACCGGGGAGCTGTTTTTT
TRBD1 TRBJ1-2 TRBV2 . CASSPGQGRPYGYTF TGTGCCAGCAGCCCAGGACAGGGTCGACCCTATGGCTACACCTTC
. TRBJ2-7 TRBV11-2 . CASSSQLGGDRAYEQYF TGTGCCAGCAGCTCACAACTCGGGGGGGACAGGGCCTACGAGCAGTACTTC
. TRBJ2-7 TRBV28 . CASSRQEIYEQYF TGTGCCAGCAGCAGACAGGAAATCTACGAGCAGTACTTC
TRBD2 TRBJ2-2 TRBV27 . CASSSRVGLAGLGELFF TGTGCCAGCAGTTCCCGGGTGGGACTAGCGGGACTCGGGGAGCTGTTTTTT
. TRBJ2-1 TRBV7-2 . CASTHLAGEYNEQFF TGTGCCAGCACCCACCTGGCAGGGGAATACAATGAGCAGTTCTTC
. TRBJ2-2 TRBV4-1 . CASSQTDLLTGELFF TGCGCCAGCAGCCAGACAGACCTCCTCACCGGGGAGCTGTTTTTT
. TRBJ1-2 TRBV7-2 few CASSLKEGARARRGYTF TGTGCCAGCAGCTTAAAGGAAGGGGCCAGGGCTCGTCGTGGCTACACCTTC
. TRBJ2-7 TRBV18 . CASSPEMESNEQYF TGTGCCAGCTCGCCGGAGATGGAGTCTAACGAGCAGTACTTC
. TRBJ1-4 TRBV6-5 once CASRREGGYEKLFF TGTGCCAGCAGGCGGGAGGGGGGATATGAAAAACTGTTTTTT
. TRBJ1-5 TRBV27 . CASSSGGPQHF TGTGCCAGCAGTTCGGGGGGGCCCCAGCATTTT
TRBD2 TRBJ2-5 TRBV28 . CASSVSGRASETQYF TGTGCCAGCAGTGTTAGCGGGAGGGCCTCAGAGACCCAGTACTTC
TRBD2 TRBJ2-7 TRBV7-8 . CASSLKLAGVSYEQYF TGTGCCAGCAGCTTAAAACTAGCGGGAGTCTCTTACGAGCAGTACTTC
. TRBJ1-1 TRBV18 few CASSPFASNTEAFF TGTGCCAGCTCACCCTTCGCGAGCAACACTGAAGCTTTCTTT
TRBD1 TRBJ1-2 TRBV10-3 few CAIRTGGGANYGYTF TGTGCCATCAGGACAGGGGGTGGGGCTAACTATGGCTACACCTTC
TRBD2 TRBJ2-1 TRBV7-2 . CASTPFTSGHNEQFF TGTGCCAGCACCCCTTTCACTAGCGGCCACAATGAGCAGTTCTTC
. TRBJ2-3 TRBV5-1 . CASSLQGTLTDTQYF TGCGCCAGCAGCCTTCAGGGAACCCTCACAGATACGCAGTATTTT
. TRBJ2-3 TRBV10-3 . CAIRAGDTQYF TGTGCCATCAGAGCGGGAGATACGCAGTATTTT
. TRBJ2-1 TRBV5-5 . CASSFIVYGENEQFF TGTGCCAGCAGCTTCATAGTCTACGGTGAGAATGAGCAGTTCTTC
TRBD2 TRBJ2-1 TRBV11-3 . CASRLREGPNEQFF TGTGCCAGCAGGTTGCGGGAGGGCCCTAATGAGCAGTTCTTC
TRBD1 TRBJ1-1 TRBV5-1 . CASSSRTGVNTEAFF TGCGCCAGCAGCTCAAGGACAGGAGTAAACACTGAAGCTTTCTTT